Presented here are 5 T cell receptor beta chains from one specimen sequenced in a study of cytomegalovirus exposure and HLA in healthy donors. The PCR was carried out with 60 Vbeta primers and 13 Jbeta primers. The table came from immunoSEQ multiplex PCR; TCRdb's copy has only in-frame clones and leaves some out. The profile covers 60,000 to 85,000 clones, with around 76% appearing a single time and approximately 1.6% taken by the ten largest. The sequenced sample was PBMCs. All receptors derive from a man aged 35 to 55 in good health and CMV-seronegative.

The chain carries TRBV5-1 and TRBJ1-4; TRBD1 aligns across 7 bases. The germline CDR1 and CDR2 sequences are SGHRS and YFSETQ. The CDR3 has 14 amino acids. V was clipped by 3 bases and J by 3 bases; unmatched bases: 2. The DNA of the CDR3 is TGCGCCAGCAGCTCTGGACAGGCTAATGAAAAACTGTTTTTT. Translated, it gives CASSSGQANEKLFF.

There are a few counts of this clone. The chain joins TRBV6-1 to TRBJ2-7, with TRBD2 matching over 8 bases. CDR1 MNHNS and CDR2 SASEGT come from the germline V gene. The V segment lost 2 bases and the J segment 2 bases; nucleotides outside the gene matches: 11. The CDR3 consists of 17 residues. The CDR3 DNA sequence: TGTGCCAGCAGTGAATCCCTAGCGGGTACCTTAACCTACGAGCAGTACTTC. It yields the protein CASSESLAGTLTYEQYF.

CDR3 in amino acids: CASSPRGLVGSYEQYF. The CDR3 DNA is TGTGCCAGCAGTCCGCGGGGACTGGTTGGCTCCTACGAGCAGTACTTC. V is TRBV27 and J is TRBJ2-7; weak D call: TRBD2 (6 bases). Germline CDR1 reads MNHEY; CDR2 reads SMNVEV (reference sequence). The V gene lost 5 bases and the J gene lost 0 bases, with 17 bases spanning the gap. The length of the CDR3 is 16 residues.

The V and J genes are TRBV5-1 and TRBJ2-2, with D maybe TRBD2 (5 bases). Germline CDR1 reads SGHRS; CDR2 reads YFSETQ. The ends were cut back, 3 bases at V and 1 base at J, with 10 bases in the middle. CDR3 size: 15 residues. The CDR3 loop reads CASSSTGKNTGELFF. The CDR3 DNA follows: TGCGCCAGCAGCTCGACCGGGAAGAACACCGGGGAGCTGTTTTTT. Full variable domain (outside the CDR3, taken from reference TRBV5-1 and TRBJ2-2): KAGVTQTPRYLIKTRGQQVTLSCSPISGHRSVSWYQQTPGQGLQFLFEYFSETQRNKGNFPGRFSGRQFSNSRSEMNVSTLELGDSALYLCASSSTGKNTGELFFGEGSRLTVL.

The chain uses TRBV2 and TRBJ1-1; 10 bases match TRBD1. Germline assignment: CDR1 SNHLY and CDR2 FYNNEI. With 8 bases clipped from V and 0 bases from J, the junction kept 9 bases outside the gene matches. This CDR3 contains 16 residues. The CDR3 coding sequence is TGTGCCAGCGTGGCCGGGACAGGGGCAATGAACACTGAAGCTTTCTTT. Its translation is CASVAGTGAMNTEAFF.